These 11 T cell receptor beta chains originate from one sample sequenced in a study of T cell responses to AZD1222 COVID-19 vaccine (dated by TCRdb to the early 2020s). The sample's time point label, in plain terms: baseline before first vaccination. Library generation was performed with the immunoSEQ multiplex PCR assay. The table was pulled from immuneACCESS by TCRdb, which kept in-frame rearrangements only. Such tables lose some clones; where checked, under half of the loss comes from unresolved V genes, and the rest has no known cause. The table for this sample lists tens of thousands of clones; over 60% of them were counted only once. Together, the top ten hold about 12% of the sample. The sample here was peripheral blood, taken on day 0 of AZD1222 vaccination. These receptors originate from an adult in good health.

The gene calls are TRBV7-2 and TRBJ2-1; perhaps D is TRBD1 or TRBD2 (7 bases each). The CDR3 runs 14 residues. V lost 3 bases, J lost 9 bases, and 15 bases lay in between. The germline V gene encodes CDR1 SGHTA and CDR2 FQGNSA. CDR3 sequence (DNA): TGTGCCAGCAGCTTCTCAGGGGGGGCGGTTGAGCAGTTCTTC. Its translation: CASSFSGGAVEQFF.

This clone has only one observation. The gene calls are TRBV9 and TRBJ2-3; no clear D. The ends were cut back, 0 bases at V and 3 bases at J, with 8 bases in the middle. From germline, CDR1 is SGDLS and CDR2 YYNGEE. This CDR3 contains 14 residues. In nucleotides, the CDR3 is TGTGCCAGCAGCGTAGATGTCCAAACAGATACGCAGTATTTT. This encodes CASSVDVQTDTQYF.

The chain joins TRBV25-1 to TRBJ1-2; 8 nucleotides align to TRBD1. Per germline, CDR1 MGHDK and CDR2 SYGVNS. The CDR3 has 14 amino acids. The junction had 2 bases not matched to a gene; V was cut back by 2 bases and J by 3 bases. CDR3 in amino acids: CASSEVDRDYGYTF. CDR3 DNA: TGTGCCAGCAGTGAAGTGGACAGGGACTATGGCTACACCTTC.

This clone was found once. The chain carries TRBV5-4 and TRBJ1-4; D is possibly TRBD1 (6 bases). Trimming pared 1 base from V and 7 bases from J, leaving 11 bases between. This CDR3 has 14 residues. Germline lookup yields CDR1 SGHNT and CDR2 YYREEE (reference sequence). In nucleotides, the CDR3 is TGTGCCAGCAGCTTGCAGGGGCTAGGTGAAAAACTGTTTTTT. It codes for CASSLQGLGEKLFF.

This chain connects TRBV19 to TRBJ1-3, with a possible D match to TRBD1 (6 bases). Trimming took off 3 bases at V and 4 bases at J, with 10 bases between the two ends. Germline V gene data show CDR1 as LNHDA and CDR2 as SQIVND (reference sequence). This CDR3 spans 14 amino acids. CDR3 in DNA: TGTGCCAGTAGTATGGTGGGACAAGGAAACACCATATATTTT. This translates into CASSMVGQGNTIYF.

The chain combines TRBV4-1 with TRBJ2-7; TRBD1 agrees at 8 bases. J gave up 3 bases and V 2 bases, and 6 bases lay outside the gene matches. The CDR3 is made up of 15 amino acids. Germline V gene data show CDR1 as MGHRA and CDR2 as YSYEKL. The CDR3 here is CASSQLSGGGYEQYF. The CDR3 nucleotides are TGCGCCAGCAGCCAACTTTCAGGGGGCGGCTACGAGCAGTACTTC.

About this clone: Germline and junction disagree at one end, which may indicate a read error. The CDR3 loop reads CASSYSRGWAVF. CDR3 DNA sequence: TGTGCCAGCAGTTACTCTCGAGGGTGGGCAGTCTTT. This chain connects TRBV6-2 or TRBV6-3 to TRBJ1-1; D is ambiguous. The CDR3 has 12 residues. Per germline, CDR1 MNHEY and CDR2 SVGEGT.

In DNA, the CDR3 is TGTGCCAGCAGCTTAGCCCCGGGTATCACTGAAGCTTTCTTT. Translating gives CASSLAPGITEAFF. The genes are TRBV7-2 and TRBJ1-1; D gene uncertain. The CDR3 is 14 residues long. V lost 0 bases and J 4 bases, leaving 9 bases between the germline ends. The germline gives CDR1 SGHTA, CDR2 FQGNSA. Combining the CDR3 with reference TRBV7-2 and TRBJ1-1 gives the whole variable domain GAGVSQSPSNKVTEKGKDVELRCDPISGHTALYWYRQSLGQGLEFLIYFQGNSAPDKSGLPSDRFSAERTGGSVSTLTIQRTQQEDSAVYLCASSLAPGITEAFFGQGTRLTVV.

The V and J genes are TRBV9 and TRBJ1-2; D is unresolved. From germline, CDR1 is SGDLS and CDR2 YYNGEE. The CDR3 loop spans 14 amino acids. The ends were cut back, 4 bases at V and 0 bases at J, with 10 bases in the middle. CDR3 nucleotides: TGTGCCAGCAGCCGCGTCGAGGCTAACTATGGCTACACCTTC. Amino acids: CASSRVEANYGYTF.

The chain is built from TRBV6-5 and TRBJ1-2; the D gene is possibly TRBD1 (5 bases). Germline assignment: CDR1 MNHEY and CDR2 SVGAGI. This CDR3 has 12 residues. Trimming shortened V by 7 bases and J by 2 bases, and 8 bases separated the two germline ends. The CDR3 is CASTSGNYGYTF. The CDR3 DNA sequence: TGTGCCAGCACCTCAGGGAACTATGGCTACACCTTC.

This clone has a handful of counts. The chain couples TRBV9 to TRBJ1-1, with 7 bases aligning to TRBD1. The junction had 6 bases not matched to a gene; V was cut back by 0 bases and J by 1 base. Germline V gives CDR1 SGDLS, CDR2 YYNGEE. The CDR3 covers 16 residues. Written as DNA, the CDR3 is TGTGCCAGCAGCGTAGGAATGACAGGGAGGAACACTGAAGCTTTCTTT. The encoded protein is CASSVGMTGRNTEAFF.